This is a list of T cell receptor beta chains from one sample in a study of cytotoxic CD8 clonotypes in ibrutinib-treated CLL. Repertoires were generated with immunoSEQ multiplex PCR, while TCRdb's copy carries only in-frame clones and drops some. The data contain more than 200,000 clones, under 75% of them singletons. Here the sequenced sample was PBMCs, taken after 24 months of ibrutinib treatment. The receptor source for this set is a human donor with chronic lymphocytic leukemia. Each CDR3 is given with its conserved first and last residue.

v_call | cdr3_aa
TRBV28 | CASGTRSSYEQYF
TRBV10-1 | CASSDGGELYEQYF
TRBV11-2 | CASSQDPVDRLGEKLFF
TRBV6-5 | CASSYLQGEAFF
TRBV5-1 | CASSRDGESTDTQYF
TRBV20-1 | CSAKEETQYF
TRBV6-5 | CASSWRGREQYF
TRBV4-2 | CASSQEGQQGYEQYF
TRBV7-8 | CASSLGWGDTQYF
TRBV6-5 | CASQEGADQPQHF
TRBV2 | CATGGQGSYEQYF
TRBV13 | CASSSSGRGYNEQFF
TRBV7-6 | CASSNAYNEQFF
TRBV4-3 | CASSQDSLDWRGYGYTF
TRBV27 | CASRRLAGVGGNEQFF
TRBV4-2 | CASSQDTSGHNEQFF
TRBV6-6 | CASSYSTGIGELFF
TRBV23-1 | CASSLGTSSYEQYF
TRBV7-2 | CASTLNRGPPAKNIQYF
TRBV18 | CASSPKGDRGYTF
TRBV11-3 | CASSWGTGAYEQYF
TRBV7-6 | CASSLGPAGTTGELFF
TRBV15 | CATSSGLQTLSSYNEQFF
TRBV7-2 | CASGPGGSLNTEAFF
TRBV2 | CASSVKGDHQPQHF
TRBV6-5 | CASKLNRDTFYGYTF
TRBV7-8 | CASSSGPSSYEQYF
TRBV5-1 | CASSLAVVRPRGEQFF
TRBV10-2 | CASRWTSGRHLGNEQFF
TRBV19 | CATWDGTQYF
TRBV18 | CASSPRPPPTEAFF
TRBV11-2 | CASSLAAGPSYEQYF
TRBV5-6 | CASSSITYRDSGNTIYF
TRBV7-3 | CASSLSPQGAGELFF
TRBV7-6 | CASSLKAGVGEQYF
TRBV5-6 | CASSLDVRTTDTQYF
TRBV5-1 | CASSSIGQGEAFF